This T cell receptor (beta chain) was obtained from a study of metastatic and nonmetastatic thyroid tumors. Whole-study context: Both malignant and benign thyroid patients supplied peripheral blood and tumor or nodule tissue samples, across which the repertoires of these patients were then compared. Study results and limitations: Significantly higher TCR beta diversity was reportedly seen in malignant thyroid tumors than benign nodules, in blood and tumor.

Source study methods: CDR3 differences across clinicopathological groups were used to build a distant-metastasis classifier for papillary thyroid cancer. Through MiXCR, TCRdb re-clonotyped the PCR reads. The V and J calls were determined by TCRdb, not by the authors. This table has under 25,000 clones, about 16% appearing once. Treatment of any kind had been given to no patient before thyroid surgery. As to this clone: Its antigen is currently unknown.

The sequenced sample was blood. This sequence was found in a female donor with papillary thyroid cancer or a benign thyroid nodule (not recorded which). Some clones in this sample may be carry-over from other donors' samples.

The CDR3 is CASSSSYRDSFTDTQYF. CDR3 bases: TGTGCCAGCAGCTCCTCATACCGGGACAGTTTCACAGATACGCAGTATTTT. The V call is TRBV11-2, the J call TRBJ2-3, with 7 nucleotides matching TRBD1. Germline values: CDR1 SGHAT, CDR2 FQNNGV. The CDR3 covers 17 residues. J lost 2 bases, V lost 4 bases, and 12 bases had no gene match.